One sample yielded the 13 T cell receptor beta chains listed below, sequenced in a study of blood T cell repertoires in COVID-19. TCRdb keeps only in-frame clones here, not all; method: immunoSEQ multiplex PCR. Here the sample spans fewer than 90,000 clones, around 88% being singletons. What was sequenced was peripheral blood. Every receptor here comes from a man in his sixties with acute or convalescent COVID-19.

The chain combines TRBV27 with TRBJ1-2, with TRBD1 matching 7 bases. Trimming removed 4 bases from V and 3 bases from J; junction bases left unmatched: 2. The germline V gene has CDR1 MNHEY and CDR2 SMNVEV (reference sequence). The CDR3 has 13 amino acids. The CDR3 loop reads CASSSGTDYGYTF. Written as DNA, the CDR3 is TGTGCCAGCAGTTCCGGGACAGACTATGGCTACACCTTC.

This clone was seen a single time. This chain joins TRBV2 and TRBJ1-5, with 7 bases matching TRBD1. Germline V gene data show CDR1 as SNHLY and CDR2 as FYNNEI. This CDR3 has 14 residues. Trimming removed 5 bases from V and 4 bases from J; junction bases left unmatched: 5. The CDR3 here is CASSSSGGNQPQHF. In nucleotides, the CDR3 is TGTGCCAGCAGTTCCTCAGGGGGGAATCAGCCCCAGCATTTT.

The rearrangement uses TRBV19 and TRBJ2-2; 7 nucleotides line up with TRBD1. With V trimmed by 3 bases and J by 3 bases, 4 bases remained unmatched. CDR3 length: 15 residues. Germline-derived CDR1 and CDR2 are LNHDA and SQIVND (reference sequence). CDR3 residues: CASSMIDRDTGELFF. CDR3 bases: TGTGCCAGTAGTATGATCGACAGGGACACCGGGGAGCTGTTTTTT.

The chain combines TRBV5-6 with TRBJ1-5; possible D gene TRBD1, 5 bases. Between the trimmed V and J ends, which lost 1 base and 8 bases, there was a span of 22 bases. In germline, CDR1 is SGHDT, CDR2 YYEEEE. There are 17 residues in the CDR3. CDR3 residues: CASSLLGFGRGGEPQHF. CDR3 bases: TGTGCCAGCAGCTTGCTGGGATTCGGGAGGGGAGGAGAGCCCCAGCATTTT.

This clone occurred a few times. In DNA form, the CDR3 reads TGTGCCAGCAGCCAAGTGGGACTACTAGCGGGAGCATGGGGCACAGATACGCAGTATTTT. The encoded protein is CASSQVGLLAGAWGTDTQYF. J is TRBJ2-3 and V is TRBV4-2; 11 bases fit TRBD2. This CDR3 region has 20 residues. The V and J ends lost 1 base and 1 base, in that order; junction bases with no gene match: 13. Germline lookup yields CDR1 LGHNA and CDR2 YNFKEQ.

This clone was seen once. The chain combines TRBV19 with TRBJ1-5, with TRBD1 as a possible D gene (5 bases). CDR1 LNHDA and CDR2 SQIVND come from the germline V gene (reference sequence). The CDR3 is made up of 15 amino acids. V was clipped by 5 bases and J by 4 bases, with 15 bases between them. The DNA of the CDR3 is TGTGCCAGTAGTCCCAGGGAACCTCGTAATCAGCCCCAGCATTTT. Its protein product is CASSPREPRNQPQHF.

The genes are TRBV5-1 and TRBJ2-3; D remains ambiguous. CDR3 length: 15 residues. The V end was cut by 0 bases, the J end by 0 bases, with 8 bases between. Per germline, CDR1 SGHRS and CDR2 YFSETQ. The CDR3 reads CASSLAPSSTDTQYF. CDR3 coding DNA: TGCGCCAGCAGCTTGGCGCCGAGTAGCACAGATACGCAGTATTTT. Looking up the rest from reference TRBV5-1 and TRBJ2-3 gives the full variable domain: KAGVTQTPRYLIKTRGQQVTLSCSPISGHRSVSWYQQTPGQGLQFLFEYFSETQRNKGNFPGRFSGRQFSNSRSEMNVSTLELGDSALYLCASSLAPSSTDTQYFGPGTRLTVL.

The chain carries TRBV11-2 and TRBJ2-1, with 7 bases fitting TRBD2. CDR3 length: 16 amino acids. From germline, CDR1 is SGHAT and CDR2 FQNNGV. The V and J ends lost 1 base and 6 bases, in that order; junction bases with no gene match: 9. The CDR3 DNA follows: TGTGCCAGCAGCTTAGGGACTAGGGCGAAGGGCAATGAGCAGTTCTTC. This sequence encodes CASSLGTRAKGNEQFF.

V and J are TRBV6-5 and TRBJ1-4; a possible D gene is TRBD1 (5 bases). Per the germline V gene, CDR1 is MNHEY and CDR2 is SVGAGI. Trimming took off 8 bases at V and 8 bases at J, with 12 bases between the two ends. This CDR3 comprises 12 residues. The chain's CDR3 is CASGRGGEKLFF. DNA of the CDR3: TGTGCCAGCGGGAGGGGAGGGGAAAAACTGTTTTTT.

This chain uses TRBV7-9 with TRBJ2-1, with TRBD2 identical over 11 bases. The CDR3 is 16 residues long. Trimming cost V 5 bases and J 4 bases; bases outside gene matches: 7. In germline, CDR1 is SEHNR, CDR2 FQNEAQ (reference sequence). The CDR3 DNA is TGTGCCAGCAGCGTCCTAGCGGGAGGCGTATACAATGAGCAGTTCTTC. Protein: CASSVLAGGVYNEQFF.

The chain joins TRBV5-1 to TRBJ2-7; D not resolved. V dropped 1 base and J dropped 0 bases, with 8 bases sitting between them. This CDR3 is 14 amino acids long. CDR1 and CDR2 (germline): SGHRS, YFSETQ. This CDR3 is CASSLTTLSYEQYF. DNA for the CDR3: TGCGCCAGCAGCTTGACTACGCTCTCCTACGAGCAGTACTTC. Based on the CDR3 plus reference TRBV5-1 and TRBJ2-7, the full variable domain is KAGVTQTPRYLIKTRGQQVTLSCSPISGHRSVSWYQQTPGQGLQFLFEYFSETQRNKGNFPGRFSGRQFSNSRSEMNVSTLELGDSALYLCASSLTTLSYEQYFGPGTRLTVT.

The chain joins TRBV6-4 to TRBJ1-2; 8 bases agree with TRBD1. Per the germline V gene, CDR1 is MRHNA and CDR2 is SNTAGT. The ends lost 2 bases at V and 8 bases at J; junction bases unmatched: 10. CDR3 length: 15 amino acids. CDR3 bases: TGTGCCAGCAGTGACACGGCACAGGGGGGAGGGGGCTACACCTTC. Amino acid sequence: CASSDTAQGGGGYTF.

The rearrangement uses TRBV3-1 (or the pseudogene TRBV3-2) and TRBJ2-7; D not certain. In germline, CDR1 is LGHDT, CDR2 YNNKEL (reference sequence). The CDR3 spans 11 residues. V lost 5 bases, J lost 5 bases, and 7 bases lay in between. DNA of the CDR3: TGTGCCAGCAGCTCAGTAAACGAGCAGTACTTC. This translates into CASSSVNEQYF.